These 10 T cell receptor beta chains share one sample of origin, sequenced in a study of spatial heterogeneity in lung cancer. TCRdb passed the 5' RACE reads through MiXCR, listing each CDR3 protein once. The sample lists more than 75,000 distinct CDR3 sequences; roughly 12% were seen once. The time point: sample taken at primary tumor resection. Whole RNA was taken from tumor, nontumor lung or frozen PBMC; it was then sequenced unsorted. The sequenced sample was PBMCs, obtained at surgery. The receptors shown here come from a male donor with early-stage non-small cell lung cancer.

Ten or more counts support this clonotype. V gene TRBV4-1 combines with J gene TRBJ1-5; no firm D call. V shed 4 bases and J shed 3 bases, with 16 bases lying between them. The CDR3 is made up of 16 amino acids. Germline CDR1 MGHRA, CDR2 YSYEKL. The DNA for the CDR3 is TGCGCCAGCAGCCCAACCTTAGTCCAACACAATCAGCCCCAGCATTTT. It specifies CASSPTLVQHNQPQHF.

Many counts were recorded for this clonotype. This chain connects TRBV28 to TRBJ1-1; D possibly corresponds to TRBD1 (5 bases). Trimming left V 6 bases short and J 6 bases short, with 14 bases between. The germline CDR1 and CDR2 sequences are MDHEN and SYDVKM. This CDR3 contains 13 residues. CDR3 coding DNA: TGTGCCAGCAGGGAGGGGTCGCCACCTGAAGCTTTCTTT. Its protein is CASREGSPPEAFF.

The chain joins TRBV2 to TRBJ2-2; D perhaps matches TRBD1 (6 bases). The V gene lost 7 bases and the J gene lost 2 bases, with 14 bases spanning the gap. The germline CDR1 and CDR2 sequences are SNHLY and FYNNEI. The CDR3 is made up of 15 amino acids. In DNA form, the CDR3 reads TGTGCCAGCACCCTACAGGGTAAAAACACCGGGGAGCTGTTTTTT. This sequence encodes CASTLQGKNTGELFF.

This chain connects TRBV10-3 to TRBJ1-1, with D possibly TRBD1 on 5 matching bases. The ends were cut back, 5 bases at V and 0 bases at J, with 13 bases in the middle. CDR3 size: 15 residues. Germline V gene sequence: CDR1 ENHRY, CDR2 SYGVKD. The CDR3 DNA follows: TGTGCCATCAGTTGGGACGGCGAAATGAACACTGAAGCTTTCTTT. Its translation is CAISWDGEMNTEAFF.

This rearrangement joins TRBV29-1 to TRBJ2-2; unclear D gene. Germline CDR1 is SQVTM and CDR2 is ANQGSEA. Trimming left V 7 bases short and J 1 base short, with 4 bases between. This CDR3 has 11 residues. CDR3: CSGQNTGELFF. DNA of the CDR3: TGCAGCGGTCAGAACACCGGGGAGCTGTTTTTT.

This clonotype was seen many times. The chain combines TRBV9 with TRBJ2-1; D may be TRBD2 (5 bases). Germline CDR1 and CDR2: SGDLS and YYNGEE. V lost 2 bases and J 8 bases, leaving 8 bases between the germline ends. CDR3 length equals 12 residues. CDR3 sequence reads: CASSVEGDEQFF. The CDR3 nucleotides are TGTGCCAGCAGCGTCGAGGGCGATGAGCAGTTCTTC.

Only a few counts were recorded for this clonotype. The DNA of the CDR3 is TGCAGTGCTTGGGACGGAGCCACGACCCAGTACTTC. Protein product: CSAWDGATTQYF. The genes are TRBV20-1 and TRBJ2-5; D tentatively reads TRBD1 or TRBD2 (5 bases each). The CDR3 extends over 12 amino acids. Trimming removed 5 bases at V and 7 bases at J, with 14 bases between. Looked up from germline, CDR1 is DFQATT and CDR2 is SNEGSKA (reference sequence).

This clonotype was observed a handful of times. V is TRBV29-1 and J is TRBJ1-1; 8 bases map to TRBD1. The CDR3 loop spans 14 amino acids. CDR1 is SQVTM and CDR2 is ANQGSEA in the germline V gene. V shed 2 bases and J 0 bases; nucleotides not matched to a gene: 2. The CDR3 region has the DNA TGCAGCGTTGAACGACAGGGGATGAACACTGAAGCTTTCTTT. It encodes CSVERQGMNTEAFF.

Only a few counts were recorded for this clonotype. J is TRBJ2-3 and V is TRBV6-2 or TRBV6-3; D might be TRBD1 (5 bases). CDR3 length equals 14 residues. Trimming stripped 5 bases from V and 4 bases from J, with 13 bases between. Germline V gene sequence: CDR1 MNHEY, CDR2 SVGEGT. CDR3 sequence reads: CASSPLGVADTQYF. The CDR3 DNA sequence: TGTGCCAGCAGTCCCTTAGGGGTCGCAGATACGCAGTATTTT.

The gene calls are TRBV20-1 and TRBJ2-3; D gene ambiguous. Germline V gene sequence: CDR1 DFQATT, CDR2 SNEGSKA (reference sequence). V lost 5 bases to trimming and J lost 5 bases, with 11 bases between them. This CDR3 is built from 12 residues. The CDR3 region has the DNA TGCAGTGCTGGGAAAGTGGGAGATACGCAGTATTTT. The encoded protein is CSAGKVGDTQYF.